These T cell receptor beta chains were read from a single sample in a study of a mutant IDH1 vaccine in newly diagnosed glioma. No antigen is known for these receptors. The protocol was immunoSEQ multiplex PCR, while the TCRdb copy is restricted to in-frame clones and leaves out a portion. The table includes tens of thousands of clones, around nine tenths detected once. This material consisted of PBMCs, taken from a glioma patient whose treatment included an IDH1 peptide vaccine. Receptors originate from a man younger than 40 with glioma. Each CDR3 is given without its conserved first and last residue. The D gene is left open where the match is weak.

v_call	d_call	j_call	cdr3_aa
TRBV20-1	-	TRBJ2-7	SGRGDLEQY
TRBV27	TRBD2	TRBJ2-5	ASSLVAGEETQY
TRBV5-4	-	TRBJ1-1	ASSLDVPGTGTEAF
TRBV5-1	TRBD1	TRBJ2-2	ASSRNPGGTGELF
TRBV5-5	-	TRBJ1-5	ASSFSQPSNQPQH
TRBV5-1	TRBD2	TRBJ2-2	ASSGGTSGTGELF
TRBV9	TRBD2	TRBJ2-1	ASSVVAGGGYNEQF
TRBV6-4	-	TRBJ2-2	ASSDHTGELF
TRBV9	TRBD1	-	ASSVDEGASSYEQY
TRBV15	-	-	ATSKGEPYEQY
TRBV6-1	-	TRBJ1-5	ASSERGGLWNQH
TRBV2	-	TRBJ2-7	ASSEGLPGPYEQY
TRBV27	TRBD1	TRBJ2-7	ASRNWDRGRGEQY
TRBV6-6	-	TRBJ1-1	ASSYGASPEAF
TRBV9	-	TRBJ2-2	ASSVDVGPSGGELF
TRBV5-1	TRBD1	TRBJ1-6	ASSFRQGANSPLH
TRBV7-3	-	TRBJ1-1	ASSLTRGNTEAF
TRBV19	-	TRBJ1-2	ASSDRQANYGYT
TRBV28	TRBD1	TRBJ2-2	ASLDRATGELF
TRBV9	-	TRBJ1-5	ASSADSVRQPQH
TRBV28	-	TRBJ1-1	ASSLSQGHTEAF
TRBV19	TRBD1	TRBJ1-2	ASSRDRGGYT
TRBV7-9	-	TRBJ2-2	ASSLAPLGTGELF
TRBV5-4	TRBD1	TRBJ2-5	ASSNNRGPQETQY
TRBV5-1	-	TRBJ2-7	ASSSLGSDPALYEQY
TRBV4-3	TRBD1	TRBJ1-2	ASSQAIGQERYGYT
TRBV28	-	TRBJ2-1	ASSLPQGIREQF
TRBV19	-	TRBJ1-4	ASRGSRSTNEKLF
TRBV7-9	TRBD1	TRBJ1-1	ASSPFGGQMNTEAF
TRBV5-4	-	TRBJ1-4	ASSFDLNEKLF
TRBV4-1	-	TRBJ1-5	ASSQDRWQPQH
TRBV5-1	TRBD1	TRBJ2-7	ASSPAGGLWEQY
TRBV7-2	TRBD1	TRBJ2-3	ASSLGGTSDTQY
TRBV6-5	-	TRBJ1-1	ASSYSPSGADTEAF
TRBV30	TRBD1	TRBJ1-2	AWSVRRTGGYGYT
TRBV7-9	-	TRBJ2-1	ASSQGRTYNEQF
TRBV28	-	TRBJ2-1	ASRYGLRSYNEQF
TRBV5-1	-	TRBJ1-1	ASSLGGREQPEAF
TRBV5-6	TRBD1	TRBJ2-7	ASSRFDRGVYEQY
TRBV19	-	TRBJ2-7	ASSRRGGEQY
TRBV19	-	TRBJ1-1	ASSLGGGNTEAF
TRBV13	TRBD2	TRBJ2-1	ASSLRGNNEQF
TRBV5-6	-	TRBJ2-5	ASSLGLQYQETQY